The 26 T cell receptor beta chains below were found in one sample sequenced in a study of graft-versus-host responses after intestinal transplantation. Which antigens these TCRs recognize remains unknown. The table came from immunoSEQ multiplex PCR; TCRdb's copy has only in-frame clones and leaves some out. This sample has some 80,000 clones, with 85% to 95% found just once. The sample in question was unstimulated CD8+ T cells sorted from spleen or lymph node cells, obtained before transplant. The receptor set was obtained from a human donor who was the organ donor for an intestinal transplant.

In this sample, this clone turned up once. The chain links TRBV11-2 to TRBJ2-6, with D tentatively TRBD1 or TRBD2 (6 bases each). Trimming left V 6 bases short and J 4 bases short, with 16 bases between. The V gene's germline CDR1 is SGHAT and CDR2 FQNNGV. The CDR3 is 16 amino acids. Here the CDR3 DNA reads TGTGCCAGCAGTCTAACAGGGACTTTGGGGGCCAACGTCCTGACTTTC. Its translation is CASSLTGTLGANVLTF. Combining the CDR3 with reference TRBV11-2 and TRBJ2-6 gives the whole variable domain EAGVAQSPRYKIIEKRQSVAFWCNPISGHATLYWYQQILGQGPKLLIQFQNNGVVDDSQLPKDRFSAERLKGVDSTLKIQPAKLEDSAVYLCASSLTGTLGANVLTFGAGSRLTVL.

V is TRBV30 and J is TRBJ2-5; a possible D gene is TRBD1 (5 bases). Gene TRBJ2-7 matches the end of the DNA better, so the J call may be wrong. Germline CDR1 GTSNPN, CDR2 SVGIG (reference sequence). The CDR3 is 13 amino acids. CDR3 sequence (DNA): TGTGCCTGGAGTGTCGGCAGGGCTAACGAGCAGTACTTC. Its protein is CAWSVGRANEQYF.

This clone was observed a handful of times. Other DNA sequences from this sample encode an identical CDR3 as well. V and J are TRBV6-5 and TRBJ2-7, with D perhaps TRBD2 (6 bases). Germline values: CDR1 MNHEY, CDR2 SVGAGI. There are 14 residues in the CDR3. V dropped 2 bases and J dropped 3 bases, with 11 bases sitting between them. In DNA, the CDR3 is TGTGCCAGCAGTTACGGCGGGGCTGGCTACGAGCAGTACTTC. This translates into CASSYGGAGYEQYF.

This chain joins TRBV19 and TRBJ2-2; TRBD1 matches 7 bases. The CDR3 runs 16 residues. Germline CDR1 LNHDA, CDR2 SQIVND (reference sequence). Unmatched junction bases numbered 17, after V lost 10 bases and J lost 6 bases. CDR3 sequence (DNA): TGTGCCACTACGACCTCCGGGACAGTAGTTTCCGGGGAGCTGTTTTTT. Its translation: CATTTSGTVVSGELFF.

The chain combines TRBV27 with TRBJ1-1; D call uncertain. The CDR3 consists of 14 residues. V was cut by 6 bases and J by 3 bases, with 14 bases left in between. Germline values: CDR1 MNHEY, CDR2 SMNVEV (reference sequence). The CDR3 bases are TGTGCCAGCAGCCCCTTTGAAAAGGACACTGAAGCTTTCTTT. Translating it yields CASSPFEKDTEAFF.

V is TRBV12-2 and J is TRBJ1-1. TRBV12-2 is noted as a pseudogene. This CDR3 spans 12 amino acids. Here the CDR3 DNA reads TGTGCAAGTCCCTCGGGGGGGTTTGAAGCTTTCTTT. Its protein product is CASPSGGFEAFF.

The chain uses TRBV5-6 and TRBJ2-1, with D maybe TRBD2 (5 bases). Germline CDR1 reads SGHDT; CDR2 reads YYEEEE. The germline V and J ends were trimmed by 0 bases and 4 bases, with 11 bases remaining between them. The CDR3 covers 15 residues. This chain's CDR3 is CASSLGREKYNEQFF. The CDR3 DNA reads TGTGCCAGCAGCTTGGGCCGGGAAAAGTACAATGAGCAGTTCTTC.

The chain combines TRBV7-9 with TRBJ1-1, with D hard to call. Germline values: CDR1 SEHNR, CDR2 FQNEAQ (reference sequence). This CDR3 has 14 amino acids. The ends were cut back, 3 bases at V and 0 bases at J, with 8 bases in the middle. CDR3 bases: TGTGCCAGCAGCTTCCTCAATATGAACACTGAAGCTTTCTTT. Translation: CASSFLNMNTEAFF. Drawing the rest from reference TRBV7-9 and TRBJ1-1, the complete variable domain is DTGVSQNPRHKITKRGQNVTFRCDPISEHNRLYWYRQTLGQGPEFLTYFQNEAQLEKSRLLSDRFSAERPKGSFSTLEIQRTEQGDSAMYLCASSFLNMNTEAFFGQGTRLTVV.

V gene TRBV20-1 combines with J gene TRBJ2-7; unclear D gene. Germline V gene data show CDR1 as DFQATT and CDR2 as SNEGSKA (reference sequence). The CDR3 extends over 11 amino acids. Trimming removed 0 bases from V and 5 bases from J, with 5 bases in between. DNA of the CDR3: TGCAGTGCTAGAGAAGGGAACGAGCAGTACTTC. It yields the protein CSAREGNEQYF.

The V and J genes are TRBV27 and TRBJ2-7; D ambiguous. CDR1 MNHEY and CDR2 SMNVEV come from the germline V gene (reference sequence). This CDR3 has 12 amino acids. The V and J ends lost 6 bases and 0 bases respectively, with 6 bases between them. Here the CDR3 DNA reads TGTGCCAGCAGCTCCAGCTCCTACGAGCAGTACTTC. Protein sequence: CASSSSSYEQYF.

The genes are TRBV19 and TRBJ2-5; the match to TRBD1 covers 8 bases. The V and J ends lost 5 bases and 6 bases, in that order; junction bases with no gene match: 8. Per the germline V gene, CDR1 is LNHDA and CDR2 is SQIVND (reference sequence). The CDR3 length is 14 residues. The CDR3, as DNA: TGTGCCAGTAGTGGCCGGACAGGGTGGAAGACCCAGTACTTC. It translates to CASSGRTGWKTQYF.

The rearrangement joins TRBV2 to TRBJ2-5; TRBD2 agrees at 7 bases. This CDR3 has 14 amino acids. Germline V gives CDR1 SNHLY, CDR2 FYNNEI. V lost 6 bases to trimming and J lost 1 base; unmatched junction nucleotides: 5. CDR3 residues: CASRSLAAQETQYF. CDR3 sequence (DNA): TGTGCCAGCAGGTCCCTAGCGGCCCAAGAGACCCAGTACTTC.

The rearrangement links TRBV11-2 to TRBJ2-7, with D perhaps matching TRBD1 (6 bases). CDR3 length: 13 amino acids. Germline V lookup: CDR1 SGHAT, CDR2 FQNNGV. V dropped 4 bases and J dropped 1 base, with 8 bases sitting between them. CDR3 in amino acids: CASSSGVSYEQYF. Written as DNA, the CDR3 is TGTGCCAGCAGCTCAGGGGTGTCCTACGAGCAGTACTTC.

This clone was recorded only once. The chain joins TRBV18 to TRBJ2-1; 10 bases are shared with TRBD2. This CDR3 comprises 15 residues. Trimming at V came to 3 bases and at J to 5 bases, leaving 4 bases not matched to a gene. CDR1 and CDR2 (germline): KGHSH, LQKENI. The DNA for the CDR3 is TGTGCCAGCTCACCGGGAGGACTAGCGGACAATGAGCAGTTCTTC. Translated: CASSPGGLADNEQFF.

V gene TRBV9 combines with J gene TRBJ2-2; maybe TRBD1 (6 bases). Trimming took 3 bases from V and 5 from J, leaving 14 bases between them. Germline values: CDR1 SGDLS, CDR2 YYNGEE. This CDR3 comprises 15 residues. The CDR3 DNA sequence: TGTGCCAGCAGCGAGAGGGACACCCTGACCGGGGAGCTGTTTTTT. Its translation: CASSERDTLTGELFF.

The V gene is TRBV7-9, the J gene TRBJ2-1; 9 bases agree with TRBD2. This CDR3 is built from 17 residues. Trimming cost V 4 bases and J 2 bases; bases outside gene matches: 9. The germline CDR1 and CDR2 sequences are SEHNR and FQNEAQ (reference sequence). The CDR3 loop is CASSSSAGGATYNEQFF. CDR3 sequence (DNA): TGTGCCAGCAGCTCCAGTGCGGGAGGGGCAACCTACAATGAGCAGTTCTTC.

V and J are TRBV7-6 and TRBJ1-1; 8 bases are shared with TRBD1. CDR3 length: 15 residues. Germline V gives CDR1 SGHVS, CDR2 FNYEAQ. Trimming at V came to 2 bases and at J to 1 base, leaving 3 bases not matched to a gene. The CDR3 is CASSLLTGGNTEAFF. The CDR3 DNA reads TGTGCCAGCAGCTTACTTACAGGGGGGAACACTGAAGCTTTCTTT. Together with reference TRBV7-6 and TRBJ1-1, the CDR3 gives the full variable domain: GAGVSQSPRYKVTKRGQDVALRCDPISGHVSLYWYRQALGQGPEFLTYFNYEAQQDKSGLPNDRFSAERPEGSISTLTIQRTEQRDSAMYRCASSLLTGGNTEAFFGQGTRLTVV.

The chain employs TRBV27 and TRBJ2-5; a possible D gene is TRBD2 (6 bases). The J call may be in error: the DNA end matches TRBJ2-7 better. The CDR3 contains 14 residues. Looked up from germline, CDR1 is MNHEY and CDR2 is SMNVEV (reference sequence). The CDR3 sequence is CASSLSDYGYEQYF. CDR3 sequence (DNA): TGTGCCAGCAGTTTATCGGACTACGGCTACGAGCAGTACTTC.

This chain connects TRBV5-1 to TRBJ1-2; TRBD1 matches 10 bases. This CDR3 spans 14 amino acids. Germline V lookup: CDR1 SGHRS, CDR2 YFSETQ. Germline trimming cut 7 bases from V and 4 bases from J; bases unmatched to any gene: 7. The CDR3 DNA reads TGCGCCAGCGCCATGGGACAGGGGAGCTATGGCTACACCTTC. Translation: CASAMGQGSYGYTF.

This chain links TRBV30 with TRBJ1-2; D uncertain. CDR3 size: 13 residues. Germline loops: CDR1 GTSNPN, CDR2 SVGIG (reference sequence). The ends were cut back, 4 bases at V and 5 bases at J, with 14 bases in the middle. In DNA, the CDR3 is TGTGCCTGGAAAGAGGACGGCACGTATGGCTACACCTTC. It encodes CAWKEDGTYGYTF.

This chain joins TRBV6-5 and TRBJ2-5, with D possibly TRBD1 on 5 matching bases. The CDR3 is 14 residues long. The V gene's germline CDR1 is MNHEY and CDR2 SVGAGI. The germline V and J ends were trimmed by 4 bases and 2 bases, with 11 bases remaining between them. CDR3 nucleotides: TGTGCCAGCAGTTTGACCGGACAACAAGAGACCCAGTACTTC. Amino acid sequence: CASSLTGQQETQYF.

The genes are TRBV6-1 and TRBJ1-1, with D possibly matching TRBD1 (6 bases). Trimming removed 3 bases at V and 5 bases at J, with 13 bases between. The CDR3 is 14 amino acids. CDR1 and CDR2 from the germline V gene are MNHNS and SASEGT. CDR3 region: CASSDRGADTEAFF. CDR3 bases: TGTGCCAGCAGTGATCGGGGGGCCGATACTGAAGCTTTCTTT.

The J gene is TRBJ2-5, the V gene TRBV9; 12 bases match TRBD1. Germline V gives CDR1 SGDLS, CDR2 YYNGEE. After removal of 1 base from V and 3 bases from J, the junction contained 13 bases not matched to a gene. CDR3 length: 19 amino acids. CDR3 sequence: CASSVTPTLGTGGEETQYF. The CDR3 coding sequence is TGTGCCAGCAGCGTAACTCCAACCCTCGGGACAGGGGGCGAAGAGACCCAGTACTTC.

V and J are TRBV7-6 and TRBJ1-1; weak D call: TRBD1 (5 bases). CDR1 is SGHVS, CDR2 FNYEAQ, per germline. The CDR3 is 15 residues long. The ends were cut back, 0 bases at V and 6 bases at J, with 14 bases in the middle. Here the CDR3 reads CASSLAGGENPEAFF. In DNA form, the CDR3 reads TGTGCCAGCAGCTTAGCGGGGGGAGAAAACCCTGAAGCTTTCTTT.

V is TRBV5-1 and J is TRBJ2-1; 13 bases are shared with TRBD2. V dropped 4 bases and J dropped 5; count of bases not matched to a gene: 3. The CDR3 is 15 amino acids. Per the germline V gene, CDR1 is SGHRS and CDR2 is YFSETQ. The CDR3 reads CASSETSGGNNEQFF. For the CDR3, the DNA is TGCGCCAGCAGCGAGACTAGCGGGGGGAACAATGAGCAGTTCTTC.

V usage is TRBV28 and J usage is TRBJ2-1; no clear D gene. With 3 bases removed from V and 4 bases from J, the gap between germline ends came to 10 bases. The CDR3 is 14 residues long. Germline assignment: CDR1 MDHEN and CDR2 SYDVKM. This CDR3 reads CASSFLNPYNEQFF. In nucleotides, the CDR3 is TGTGCCAGCAGTTTTCTCAACCCTTACAATGAGCAGTTCTTC.